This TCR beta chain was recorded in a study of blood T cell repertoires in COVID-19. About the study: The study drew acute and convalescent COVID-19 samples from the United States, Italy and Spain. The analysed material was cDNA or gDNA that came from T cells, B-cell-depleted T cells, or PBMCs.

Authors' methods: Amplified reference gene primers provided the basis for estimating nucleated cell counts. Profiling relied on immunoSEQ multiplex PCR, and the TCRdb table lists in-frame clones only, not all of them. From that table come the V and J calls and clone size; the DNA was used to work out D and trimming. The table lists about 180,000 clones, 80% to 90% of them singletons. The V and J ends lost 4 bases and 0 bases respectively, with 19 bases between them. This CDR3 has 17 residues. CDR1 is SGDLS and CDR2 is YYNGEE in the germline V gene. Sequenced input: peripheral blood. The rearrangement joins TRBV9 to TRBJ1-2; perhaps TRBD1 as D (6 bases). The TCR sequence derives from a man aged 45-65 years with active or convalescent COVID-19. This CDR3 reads CASSSTQQGEANYGYTF. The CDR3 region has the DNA TGTGCCAGCAGCTCCACCCAACAGGGAGAAGCTAACTATGGCTACACCTTC. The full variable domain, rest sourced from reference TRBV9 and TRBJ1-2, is DSGVTQTPKHLITATGQRVTLRCSPRSGDLSVYWYQQSLDQGLQFLIQYYNGEERAKGNILERFSAQQFPDLHSELNLSSLELGDSALYFCASSSTQQGEANYGYTFGSGTRLTVV.